This section outlines one T cell receptor (beta chain) sequence together with its context. Its antigen remains unknown. This CDR3 is built from 12 residues. The germline V gene encodes CDR1 LNHDA and CDR2 SQIVND (reference sequence). The V end lost 7 bases, the J end lost 4 bases, and 7 bases lay between the germline ends. The data belong to a study of shared clonotypes between healthy human individuals. Generated by immunoSEQ multiplex PCR, the TCRdb table keeps only in-frame clones and is missing some. The sample lists 2 million to 2.5 million clones; 90% to 97% were seen once. General observations from the study: Represented genetic and exposure-history diversity was restricted by having few donors. Despite large depth, sorted-subset datasets appeared incompletely sequenced.

A CD45RA+ naive subset and a CD45RA-negative memory subset were split from CD4+ cells. The origin of this receptor is a man aged 18 to 30 in good health. Sequencing was performed on naive CD4+ T cells sorted from blood. The subset was: CD45RA+ positively selected. This chain links TRBV19 with TRBJ2-2; D is ambiguous. The CDR3: CASKTSTGELFF. As DNA, the CDR3 is TGTGCCAGTAAGACGAGCACCGGGGAGCTGTTTTTT. The full variable domain, its missing parts supplied by reference TRBV19 and TRBJ2-2, is DGGITQSPKYLFRKEGQNVTLSCEQNLNHDAMYWYRQDPGQGLRLIYYSQIVNDFQKGDIAEGYSVSREKKESFPLTVTSAQKNPTAFYLCASKTSTGELFFGEGSRLTVL.